This T cell receptor (beta chain) is from a study of tumor-infiltrating lymphocytes in oesophageal squamous cell carcinoma. One entry per CDR3 protein results from TCRdb running MiXCR on the PCR reads. The data show 9,000 to 13,000 distinct CDR3 sequences, with less than 65% seen just once and approximately 23% held by the top ten. In its sample, this clonotype was seen a few times. The CDR3 consists of 12 residues. Sequencing used esophageal tumor tissue. The sequence was collected from a male donor with esophageal squamous cell carcinoma. The chain is built from TRBV12-3 or TRBV12-4 and TRBJ2-1, with D tentatively TRBD2 (6 bases). The last part of the DNA fits TRBJ2-7 better; the J call may be wrong. The CDR3 loop reads CASSPLGGEQYF. The DNA of the CDR3 is TGTGCCAGCAGTCCCCTGGGGGGAGAGCAGTACTTC.